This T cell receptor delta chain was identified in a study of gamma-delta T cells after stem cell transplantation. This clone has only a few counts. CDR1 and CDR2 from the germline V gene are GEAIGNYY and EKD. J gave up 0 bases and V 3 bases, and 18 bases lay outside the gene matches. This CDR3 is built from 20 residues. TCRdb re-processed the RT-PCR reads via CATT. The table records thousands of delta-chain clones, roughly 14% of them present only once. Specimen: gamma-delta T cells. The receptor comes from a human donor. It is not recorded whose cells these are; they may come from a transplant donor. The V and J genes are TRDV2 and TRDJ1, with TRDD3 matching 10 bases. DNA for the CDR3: TGTGCCTGTGACGGGTACGGGGGATACGAGGTCAGAGCTGACACCGATAAACTCATCTTT. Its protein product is CACDGYGGYEVRADTDKLIF.